This paragraph reports one T cell receptor (beta chain). This record belongs to a study of CD8 T cells in Susac syndrome. The CDR3 spans 18 residues. With V trimmed by 0 bases and J by 1 base, 7 bases remained unmatched. Germline V gene lookup returns CDR1 MNHEY and CDR2 SVGAGI. Random hexamers primed reverse transcription of about 0.45 to 1 ug RNA. An immunoSEQ multiplex PCR amplified TCR beta CDR3 over 54 Vbeta and 13 Jbeta. Each CDR3 protein is one row after TCRdb ran MiXCR on the immunoSEQ multiplex PCR reads. This sample has 250,000 to 300,000 distinct CDR3 sequences; approximately 84% occur once, and the top ten carry about 0.11%.

The sequence came from a human donor with multiple sclerosis. The sequenced material came from CD8+ T cells from PBMCs. V usage is TRBV6-5 and J usage is TRBJ2-2, with 8 positions matching TRBD2. CDR3 DNA sequence: TGTGCCAGCAGTTACTCCGTCGCACTAGCGGAGAACACCGGGGAGCTGTTTTTT. Translating it yields CASSYSVALAENTGELFF.